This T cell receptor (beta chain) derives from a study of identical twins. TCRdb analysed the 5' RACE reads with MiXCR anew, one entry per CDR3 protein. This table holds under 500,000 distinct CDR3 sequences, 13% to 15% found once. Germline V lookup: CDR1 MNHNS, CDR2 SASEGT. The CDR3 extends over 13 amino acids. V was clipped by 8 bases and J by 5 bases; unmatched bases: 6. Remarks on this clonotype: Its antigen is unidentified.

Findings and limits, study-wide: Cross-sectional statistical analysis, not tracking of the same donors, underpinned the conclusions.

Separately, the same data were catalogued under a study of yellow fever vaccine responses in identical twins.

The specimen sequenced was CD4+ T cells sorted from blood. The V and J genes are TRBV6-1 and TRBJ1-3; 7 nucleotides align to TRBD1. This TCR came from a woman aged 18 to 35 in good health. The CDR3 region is CASRQGGRNTIYF. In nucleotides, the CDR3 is TGTGCCAGCCGACAGGGAGGGAGAAACACCATATATTTT.